In its sample, the clone carrying this T cell receptor beta chain was seen a few times. Other nucleotide sequences from this sample produce the same CDR3. The data derive from a study of blood T cell repertoires in COVID-19. Overall study context: Italy, Spain and the United States were the sources of the convalescent and acute COVID-19 samples.

Original processing methods: Quantification of nucleated cells was approximated via reference gene primer amplification. Assay used: immunoSEQ multiplex PCR; TCRdb lists only in-frame clones, some missing. The DNA was the basis for D and trimming; V, J and clone size are from that table. In the table there are approximately 480,000 clones, around 90% of which are singletons. From germline, CDR1 is SGHRS and CDR2 YFSETQ. V lost 0 bases and J 1 base, leaving 7 bases between the germline ends. This CDR3 is 14 amino acids long. The sequencing input was PBMCs or T cells enriched from blood (not recorded which). This receptor was taken from a woman under 30 who had recovered from COVID-19. V usage is TRBV5-1 and J usage is TRBJ1-1, with D unclear. CDR3 in amino acids: CASSLDTGNTEAFF. In nucleotides, the CDR3 is TGCGCCAGCAGCTTGGATACGGGGAACACTGAAGCTTTCTTT. The variable domain in full, with the rest retrieved from reference TRBV5-1 and TRBJ1-1, is KAGVTQTPRYLIKTRGQQVTLSCSPISGHRSVSWYQQTPGQGLQFLFEYFSETQRNKGNFPGRFSGRQFSNSRSEMNVSTLELGDSALYLCASSLDTGNTEAFFGQGTRLTVV.